One sample yielded the 12 T cell receptor beta chains listed below, sequenced in a study of T cells in Graves' hyperthyroidism and ophthalmopathy. TCR beta CDR3 region amplification was performed from RNA transcripts. With the HTBI primer set, the TCR CDR3 went through a first round of RT-PCR. One entry per CDR3 protein, called by TCRdb with MiXCR from the multiplex PCR reads. Altogether fewer than 650,000 distinct CDR3 sequences are present, approximately 15% being singletons, with the ten largest covering roughly 7.1%. What was sequenced was blood. These receptors were taken from a young woman with Graves' ophthalmopathy.

In its sample, this clonotype was seen many times. In DNA, the CDR3 is TGTGCCTGGGGCGGGACACAACAGTCACCCCTCCACTTT. Protein sequence: CAWGGTQQSPLHF. The chain uses TRBV30 and TRBJ1-6, with D possibly being TRBD1 (6 bases). Germline loops: CDR1 GTSNPN, CDR2 SVGIG (reference sequence). The CDR3 has 13 amino acids. V was shortened by 5 bases and J by 10 bases, with 15 bases between the two germline ends.

The sample holds many counts of this clonotype. The chain has TRBV6-1 and TRBJ1-5; weak D call: TRBD1 (5 bases). The CDR3 runs to 14 residues. V was cut by 5 bases and J by 8 bases, with 16 bases left in between. Germline CDR1 and CDR2: MNHNS and SASEGT. The CDR3 loop reads CASSFQGPKEPQHF. CDR3 sequence (DNA): TGTGCCAGCAGTTTCCAGGGCCCCAAGGAGCCCCAGCATTTT.

This clonotype was counted ten times or more. This sequence joins TRBV20-1 and TRBJ1-1; possibly TRBD1 for D (5 bases). The V gene's germline CDR1 is DFQATT and CDR2 SNEGSKA (reference sequence). CDR3 size: 14 residues. Trimming removed 3 bases from V and 1 base from J, with 12 bases in between. The CDR3 sequence is CSARSLTENTEAFF. DNA of the CDR3: TGCAGTGCTAGGAGCTTGACAGAGAACACTGAAGCTTTCTTT.

The V and J genes are TRBV28 and TRBJ1-6; possible D gene TRBD1, 6 bases. This CDR3 is 13 amino acids long. Germline V lookup: CDR1 MDHEN, CDR2 SYDVKM. The V gene lost 8 bases and the J gene lost 8 bases, with 13 bases spanning the gap. CDR3 DNA: TGTGCCAGCGGCGGACAGCTCGATTCACCCCTCCACTTT. Translation: CASGGQLDSPLHF.

This chain connects TRBV19 to TRBJ2-7; 8 positions agree with TRBD1. Trimming cost V 4 bases and J 4 bases; bases outside gene matches: 6. CDR1 and CDR2 (germline): LNHDA, SQIVND (reference sequence). The CDR3 contains 14 residues. In DNA, the CDR3 is TGTGCCAGTAGTAACCCAAGGACAGGGTACGAGCAGTACTTC. This translates into CASSNPRTGYEQYF.

This clonotype was seen at least ten times. J is TRBJ2-7 and V is TRBV29-1; 8 bases are shared with TRBD2. This CDR3 spans 19 amino acids. In germline, CDR1 is SQVTM, CDR2 ANQGSEA. The DNA for the CDR3 is TGCAGTGTCAGGGGCGGGGGGAGAAGGGGACCGACAAGCTCCTACGAGCAGTACTTC. Amino acid sequence: CSVRGGGRRGPTSSYEQYF.

This clonotype was observed at least ten times. The rearrangement links TRBV3-1 to TRBJ2-3; D is undetermined. Germline V gives CDR1 LGHDT, CDR2 YNNKEL (reference sequence). V was pared by 4 bases and J by 1 base, with 12 bases between. The CDR3 has 15 residues. This CDR3 reads CASSPGRARTDTQYF. CDR3 nucleotides: TGTGCCAGCAGCCCAGGTAGGGCGCGCACAGATACGCAGTATTTT.

The J gene is TRBJ1-1, the V gene TRBV9, with 7 bases identical to TRBD1. V gave up 4 bases and J gave up 1 base; unmatched junction bases: 4. This CDR3 region has 14 residues. Germline V lookup: CDR1 SGDLS, CDR2 YYNGEE. The DNA of the CDR3 is TGTGCCAGCAGCATACAGGGGTGGAACACTGAAGCTTTCTTT. Translated, it gives CASSIQGWNTEAFF.

Many counts were recorded for this clonotype. This chain joins TRBV14 and TRBJ2-7; D is unresolved. Trimming shortened V by 3 bases and J by 3 bases, and 9 bases separated the two germline ends. The CDR3 consists of 13 residues. Germline CDR1 is SGHDN and CDR2 is FVKESK. CDR3 DNA sequence: TGTGCCAGCAGCCACGATTGGGACTACGAGCAGTACTTC. Translated: CASSHDWDYEQYF.

This clonotype was recorded many times. V gene TRBV6-1 combines with J gene TRBJ2-5, with D uncertain. Trimming removed 3 bases from V and 7 bases from J, with 15 bases in between. CDR1 and CDR2 from the germline V gene are MNHNS and SASEGT. The CDR3 contains 14 residues. CDR3 sequence: CASSDWTAPGTQYF. The CDR3 region has the DNA TGTGCCAGCAGTGATTGGACGGCCCCAGGGACCCAGTACTTC.

V gene TRBV7-8 combines with J gene TRBJ2-2; TRBD2 might be the D (6 bases). Germline V CDR1 and CDR2: SGHVS, FQNEAQ. CDR3 length: 17 amino acids. Trimming took 5 bases from V and 2 from J, leaving 18 bases between them. The CDR3 protein is CASSLRGASDNTGELFF. Written as DNA, the CDR3 is TGTGCCAGCAGCCTCCGTGGGGCTAGCGACAACACCGGGGAGCTGTTTTTT.

This clonotype was observed many times. The rearrangement joins TRBV30 to TRBJ1-4; possible D gene TRBD1, 6 bases. This CDR3 region has 13 residues. Germline V gives CDR1 GTSNPN, CDR2 SVGIG (reference sequence). Trimming left V 3 bases short and J 5 bases short, with 10 bases between. In DNA, the CDR3 is TGTGCCTGGAGAATGCAGGGGAATGAAAAACTGTTTTTT. As protein: CAWRMQGNEKLFF.